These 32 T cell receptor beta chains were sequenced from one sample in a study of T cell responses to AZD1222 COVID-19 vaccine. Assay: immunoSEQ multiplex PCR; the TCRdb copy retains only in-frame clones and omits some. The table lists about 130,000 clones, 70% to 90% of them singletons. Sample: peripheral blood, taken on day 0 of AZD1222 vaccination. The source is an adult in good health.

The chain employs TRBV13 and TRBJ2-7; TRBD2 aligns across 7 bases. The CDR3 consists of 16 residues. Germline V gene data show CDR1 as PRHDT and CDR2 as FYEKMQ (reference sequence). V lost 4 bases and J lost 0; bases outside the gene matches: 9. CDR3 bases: TGTGCCAGCAGCTCCAATCCTCTAGCGGCCTCCTACGAGCAGTACTTC. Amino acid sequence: CASSSNPLAASYEQYF. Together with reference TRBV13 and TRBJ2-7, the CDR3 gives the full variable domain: AAGVIQSPRHLIKEKRETATLKCYPIPRHDTVYWYQQGPGQDPQFLISFYEKMQSDKGSIPDRFSAQQFSDYHSELNMSSLELGDSALYFCASSSNPLAASYEQYFGPGTRLTVT.

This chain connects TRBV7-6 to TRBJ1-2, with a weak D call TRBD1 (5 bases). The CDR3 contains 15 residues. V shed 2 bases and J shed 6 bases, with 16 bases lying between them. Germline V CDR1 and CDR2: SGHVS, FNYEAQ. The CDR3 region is CASSLLQGSRDGYTF. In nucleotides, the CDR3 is TGTGCCAGCAGCTTATTGCAGGGTTCCAGGGATGGCTACACCTTC.

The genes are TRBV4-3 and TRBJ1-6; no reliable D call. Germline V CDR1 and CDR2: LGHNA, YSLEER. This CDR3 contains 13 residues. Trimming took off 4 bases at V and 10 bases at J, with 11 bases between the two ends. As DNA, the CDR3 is TGCGCCAGCAGCCCGGTCGCGGGATCACCCCTCCACTTT. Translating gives CASSPVAGSPLHF.

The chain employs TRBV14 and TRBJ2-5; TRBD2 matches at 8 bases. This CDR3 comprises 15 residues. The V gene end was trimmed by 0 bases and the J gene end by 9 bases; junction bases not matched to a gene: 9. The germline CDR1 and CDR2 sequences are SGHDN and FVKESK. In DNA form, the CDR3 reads TGTGCCAGCAGCCAAGAGCCAGCGGGGGTTGGGGCCCAGTACTTC. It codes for CASSQEPAGVGAQYF.

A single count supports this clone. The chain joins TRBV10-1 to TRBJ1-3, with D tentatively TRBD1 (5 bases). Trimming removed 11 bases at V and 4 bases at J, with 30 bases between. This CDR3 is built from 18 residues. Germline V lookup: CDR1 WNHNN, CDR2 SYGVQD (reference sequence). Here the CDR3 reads CAGHPGTVRGLLGNTIYF. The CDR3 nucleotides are TGCGCCGGACACCCCGGTACAGTTAGGGGCCTACTCGGAAACACCATATATTTT.

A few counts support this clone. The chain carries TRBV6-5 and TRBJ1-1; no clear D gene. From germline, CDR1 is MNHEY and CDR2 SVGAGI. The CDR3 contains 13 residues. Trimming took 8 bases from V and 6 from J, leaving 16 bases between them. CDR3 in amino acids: CASEPGRGAEAFF. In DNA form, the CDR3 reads TGTGCCAGCGAACCCGGACGCGGAGCTGAAGCTTTCTTT.

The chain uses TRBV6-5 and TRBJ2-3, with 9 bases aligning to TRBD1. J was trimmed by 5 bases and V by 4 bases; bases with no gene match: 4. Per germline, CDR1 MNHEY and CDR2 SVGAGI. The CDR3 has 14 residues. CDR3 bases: TGTGCCAGCAGTTTACAGGGGGCGCAAGATACGCAGTATTTT. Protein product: CASSLQGAQDTQYF.

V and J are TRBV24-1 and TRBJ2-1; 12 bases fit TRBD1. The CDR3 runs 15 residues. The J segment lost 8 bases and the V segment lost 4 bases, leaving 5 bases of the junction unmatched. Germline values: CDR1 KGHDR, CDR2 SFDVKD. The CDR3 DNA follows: TGTGCCACCAGTGAGGGACAGGGGGCGCGGGATGAGCAGTTCTTC. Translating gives CATSEGQGARDEQFF.

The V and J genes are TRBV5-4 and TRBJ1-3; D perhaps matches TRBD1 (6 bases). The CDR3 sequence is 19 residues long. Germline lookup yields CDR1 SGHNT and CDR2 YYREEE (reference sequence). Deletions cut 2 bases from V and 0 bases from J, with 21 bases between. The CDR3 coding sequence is TGTGCCAGCAGCTTCTCCCCAAGGGGGGAGGCCTACTCTGGAAACACCATATATTTT. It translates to CASSFSPRGEAYSGNTIYF.

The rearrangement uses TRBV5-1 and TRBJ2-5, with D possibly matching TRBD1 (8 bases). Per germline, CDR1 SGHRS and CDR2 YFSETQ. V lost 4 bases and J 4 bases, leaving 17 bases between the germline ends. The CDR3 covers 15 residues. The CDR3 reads CASSTRTGTIETQYF. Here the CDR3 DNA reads TGCGCCAGCAGCACGCGGACAGGGACTATAGAGACCCAGTACTTC.

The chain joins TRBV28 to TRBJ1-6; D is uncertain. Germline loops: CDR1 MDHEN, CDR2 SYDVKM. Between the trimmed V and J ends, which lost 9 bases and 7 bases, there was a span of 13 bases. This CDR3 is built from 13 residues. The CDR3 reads CASGRDWNSPLHF. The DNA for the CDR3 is TGTGCCAGTGGTAGGGATTGGAATTCACCCCTCCACTTT.

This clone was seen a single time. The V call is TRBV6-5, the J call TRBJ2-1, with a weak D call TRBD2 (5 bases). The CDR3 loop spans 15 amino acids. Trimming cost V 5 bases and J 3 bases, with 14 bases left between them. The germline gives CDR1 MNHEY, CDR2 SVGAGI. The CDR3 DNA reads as TGTGCCAGCAGTCCCCCCGGGAAAAGCTACAATGAGCAGTTCTTC. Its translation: CASSPPGKSYNEQFF.

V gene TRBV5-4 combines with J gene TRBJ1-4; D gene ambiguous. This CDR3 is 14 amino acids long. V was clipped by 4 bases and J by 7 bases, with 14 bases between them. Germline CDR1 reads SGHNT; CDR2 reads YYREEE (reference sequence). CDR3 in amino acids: CASSAAEAAEKLFF. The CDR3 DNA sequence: TGTGCCAGCAGCGCGGCTGAGGCGGCTGAAAAACTGTTTTTT.

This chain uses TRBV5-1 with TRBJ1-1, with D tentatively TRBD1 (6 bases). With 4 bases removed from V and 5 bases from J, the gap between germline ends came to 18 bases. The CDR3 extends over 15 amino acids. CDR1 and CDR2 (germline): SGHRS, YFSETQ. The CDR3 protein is CASSIIKGGGTEAFF. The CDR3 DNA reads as TGCGCCAGCAGCATTATCAAGGGGGGCGGTACTGAAGCTTTCTTT.

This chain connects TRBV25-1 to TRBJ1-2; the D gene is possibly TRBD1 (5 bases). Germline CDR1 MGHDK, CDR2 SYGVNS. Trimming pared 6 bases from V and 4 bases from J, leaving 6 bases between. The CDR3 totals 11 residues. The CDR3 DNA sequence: TGTGCCAGCAGCAGGGCCTATGGCTACACCTTC. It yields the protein CASSRAYGYTF.

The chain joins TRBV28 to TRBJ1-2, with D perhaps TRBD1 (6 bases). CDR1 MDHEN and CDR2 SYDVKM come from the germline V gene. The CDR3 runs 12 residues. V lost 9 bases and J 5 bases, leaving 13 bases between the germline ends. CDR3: CASSRGDYGYTF. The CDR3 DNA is TGTGCCAGTAGCAGGGGCGATTATGGCTACACCTTC.

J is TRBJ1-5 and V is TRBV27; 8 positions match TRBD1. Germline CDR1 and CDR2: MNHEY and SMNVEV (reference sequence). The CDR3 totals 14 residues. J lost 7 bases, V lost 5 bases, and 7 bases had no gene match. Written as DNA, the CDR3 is TGTGCCAGCAGTCGGACAGGGAAACGCCAGCCCCAGCATTTT. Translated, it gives CASSRTGKRQPQHF.

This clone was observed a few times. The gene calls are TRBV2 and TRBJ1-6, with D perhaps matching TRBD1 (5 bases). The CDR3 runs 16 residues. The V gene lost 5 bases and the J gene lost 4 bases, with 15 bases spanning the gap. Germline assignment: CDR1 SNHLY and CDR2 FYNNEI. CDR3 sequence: CASSRDVGSYNSPLHF. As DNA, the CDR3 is TGTGCCAGCAGTCGGGACGTCGGAAGTTATAATTCACCCCTCCACTTT.

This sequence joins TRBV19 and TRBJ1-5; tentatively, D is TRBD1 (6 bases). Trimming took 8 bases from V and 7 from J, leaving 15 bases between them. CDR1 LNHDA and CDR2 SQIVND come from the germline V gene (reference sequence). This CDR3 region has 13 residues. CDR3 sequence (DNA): TGTGCCAGTTCGGGAGGGGGGGGACAGCCCCAGCATTTT. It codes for CASSGGGGQPQHF.

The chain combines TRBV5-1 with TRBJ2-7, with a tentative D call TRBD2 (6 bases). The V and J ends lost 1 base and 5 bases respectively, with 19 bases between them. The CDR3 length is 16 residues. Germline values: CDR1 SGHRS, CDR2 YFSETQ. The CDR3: CASSLILGGTYHEQYF. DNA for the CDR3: TGCGCCAGCAGCTTGATCCTTGGTGGGACTTACCACGAGCAGTACTTC.

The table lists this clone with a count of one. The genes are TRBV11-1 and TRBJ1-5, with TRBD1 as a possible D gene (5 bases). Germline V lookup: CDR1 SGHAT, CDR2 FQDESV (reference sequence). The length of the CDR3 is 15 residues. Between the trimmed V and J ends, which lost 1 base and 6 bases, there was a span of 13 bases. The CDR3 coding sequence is TGTGCCAGCAGCTTAGTGGGGCTAGTGAGTCAGCCCCAGCATTTT. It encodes CASSLVGLVSQPQHF. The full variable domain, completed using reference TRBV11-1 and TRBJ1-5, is EAEVAQSPRYKITEKSQAVAFWCDPISGHATLYWYRQILGQGPELLVQFQDESVVDDSQLPKDRFSAERLKGVDSTLKIQPAELGDSAMYLCASSLVGLVSQPQHFGDGTRLSIL.

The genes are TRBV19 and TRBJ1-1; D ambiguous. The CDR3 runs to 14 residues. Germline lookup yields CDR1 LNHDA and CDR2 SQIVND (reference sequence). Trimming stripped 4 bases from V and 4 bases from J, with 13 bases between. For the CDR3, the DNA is TGTGCCAGTAGTAAAGCGGCGGCGGGCACTGAAGCTTTCTTT. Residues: CASSKAAAGTEAFF.

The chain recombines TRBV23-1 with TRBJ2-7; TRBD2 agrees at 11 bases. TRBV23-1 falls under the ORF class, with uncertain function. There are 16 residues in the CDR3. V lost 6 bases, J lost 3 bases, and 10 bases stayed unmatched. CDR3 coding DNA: TGCGCCAGCAGCCACAGACTAGCGGGATCTCACTACGAGCAGTACTTC. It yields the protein CASSHRLAGSHYEQYF.

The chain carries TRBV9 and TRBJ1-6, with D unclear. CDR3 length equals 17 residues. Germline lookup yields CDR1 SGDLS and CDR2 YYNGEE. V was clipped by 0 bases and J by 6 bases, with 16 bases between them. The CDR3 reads CASSVGGQESSNSPLHF. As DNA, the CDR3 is TGTGCCAGCAGCGTAGGTGGCCAGGAAAGCTCTAATTCACCCCTCCACTTT.

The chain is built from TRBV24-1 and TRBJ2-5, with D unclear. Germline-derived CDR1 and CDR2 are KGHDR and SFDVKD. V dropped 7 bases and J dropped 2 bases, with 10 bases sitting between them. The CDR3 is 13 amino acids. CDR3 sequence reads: CATRSDQQETQYF. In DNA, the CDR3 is TGTGCCACCAGGAGCGATCAGCAAGAGACCCAGTACTTC.

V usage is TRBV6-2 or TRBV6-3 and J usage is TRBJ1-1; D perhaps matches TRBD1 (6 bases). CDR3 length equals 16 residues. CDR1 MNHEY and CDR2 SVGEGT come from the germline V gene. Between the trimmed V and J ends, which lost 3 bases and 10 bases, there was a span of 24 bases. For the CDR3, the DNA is TGTGCCAGCAGTTATGGGGGGGCCGGTGGGCGGTACGGAGCTTTCTTT. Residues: CASSYGGAGGRYGAFF.

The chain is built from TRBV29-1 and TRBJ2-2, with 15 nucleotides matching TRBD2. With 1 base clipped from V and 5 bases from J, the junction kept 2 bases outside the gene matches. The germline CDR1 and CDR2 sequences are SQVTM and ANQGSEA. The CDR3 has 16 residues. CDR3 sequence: CSVEGTSGRETGELFF. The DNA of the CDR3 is TGCAGCGTTGAAGGGACTAGCGGGAGGGAAACCGGGGAGCTGTTTTTT.

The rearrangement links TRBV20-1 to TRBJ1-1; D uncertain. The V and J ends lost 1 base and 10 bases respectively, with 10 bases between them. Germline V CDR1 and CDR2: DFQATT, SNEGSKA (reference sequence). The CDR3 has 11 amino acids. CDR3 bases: TGCAGTGCTAGAGCTAACCTGGGAGCTTTCTTT. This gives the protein CSARANLGAFF.

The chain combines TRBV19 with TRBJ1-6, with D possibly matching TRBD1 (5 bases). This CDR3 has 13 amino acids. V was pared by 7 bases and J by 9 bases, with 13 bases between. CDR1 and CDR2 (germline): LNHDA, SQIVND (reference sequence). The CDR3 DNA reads TGTGCCAGTAAACCGGGACTTCGTTCACCCCTCCACTTT. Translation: CASKPGLRSPLHF.

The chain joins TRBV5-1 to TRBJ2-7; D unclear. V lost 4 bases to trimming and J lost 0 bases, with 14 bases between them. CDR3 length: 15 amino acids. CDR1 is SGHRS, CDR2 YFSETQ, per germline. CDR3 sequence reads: CASSRGDVFSYEQYF. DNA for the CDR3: TGCGCCAGCAGCAGAGGCGACGTTTTCTCCTACGAGCAGTACTTC.

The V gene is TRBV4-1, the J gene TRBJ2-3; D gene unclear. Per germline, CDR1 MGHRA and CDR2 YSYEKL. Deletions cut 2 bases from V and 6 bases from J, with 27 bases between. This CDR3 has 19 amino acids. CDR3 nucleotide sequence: TGCGCCAGCAGCCAAACCCCTAGACCGACTCCCTCGGTACAGGATACGCAGTATTTT. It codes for CASSQTPRPTPSVQDTQYF.

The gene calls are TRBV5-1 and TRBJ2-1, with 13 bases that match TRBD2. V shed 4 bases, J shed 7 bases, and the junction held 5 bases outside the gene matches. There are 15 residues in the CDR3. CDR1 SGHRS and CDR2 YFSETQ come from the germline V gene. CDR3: CASSRTSGSGNEQFF. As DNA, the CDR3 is TGCGCCAGCAGCCGGACTAGCGGGAGTGGGAATGAGCAGTTCTTC.